This T cell receptor (beta chain) came from a study of cytomegalovirus exposure and HLA in healthy donors. Study results and caveats: Researchers reported in a later analysis that common viral pathogens appeared linked to several top clusters. Across HLA loci, a later analysis found differing TCR association rates, with DRB1 most and HLA-C fewest. In a later analysis, at a false discovery rate of 0.05, under 20,000 TCR beta sequences matched HLA alleles.

PCR involved 60 Vbeta and 13 Jbeta primers. Per the original data handling: Later, 80 million or so unique TCR beta chains were counted in an analysis, and about 12 million of them were shared. Some clones are missing from TCRdb's copy, which holds only in-frame ones; the method was immunoSEQ multiplex PCR. The D gene and trimming were derived from the DNA, and the V and J assignments and clone size from that table. This listing includes about 25,000 clones. To note about this clone: Its antigen is not identified.

V shed 5 bases and J 4 bases; nucleotides not matched to a gene: 18. Germline V gene data show CDR1 as SEHNR and CDR2 as FQNEAQ (reference sequence). This CDR3 comprises 19 residues. Input material: PBMCs. This clonotype was obtained from a male donor in good health and CMV-seropositive. The genes are TRBV7-9 and TRBJ2-2; 8 bases fit TRBD2. The CDR3 nucleotides are TGTGCCAGCAGCCCGGTGGGGCGGGAGGCCCGGACGAGCACCGGGGAGCTGTTTTTT. Translating it yields CASSPVGREARTSTGELFF. The variable domain in full, with the rest retrieved from reference TRBV7-9 and TRBJ2-2, is DTGVSQNPRHKITKRGQNVTFRCDPISEHNRLYWYRQTLGQGPEFLTYFQNEAQLEKSRLLSDRFSAERPKGSFSTLEIQRTEQGDSAMYLCASSPVGREARTSTGELFFGEGSRLTVL.